Shown below are 16 T cell receptor beta chains from a single sample sequenced in a study of T-cell reconstitution after alpha-beta-depleted transplantation in children. Unique molecular identifiers were incorporated into the prepared TCRbeta library. MiXCR was run by TCRdb on the PCR reads, yielding one entry per CDR3 protein. Among 98,000 or so distinct CDR3 sequences listed, 20% to 30% were seen once. This sample comprised PBMCs, obtained before TCRalphabeta/CD19-depleted stem cell transplant. Receptors originate from a boy aged 2-9 years with acute lymphoblastic leukemia, due to receive a stem cell transplant.

DNA for the CDR3: TGCGCCAGCAGCTTGGTCAACGAGGGCGGGGGCGAAGCTTTCTTT. Residues: CASSLVNEGGGEAFF. The rearrangement links TRBV5-1 to TRBJ1-1, with a tentative D call TRBD1 (6 bases). The CDR3 has 15 residues. V lost 0 bases, J lost 8 bases, and 17 bases lay in between. Germline values: CDR1 SGHRS, CDR2 YFSETQ. The complete variable domain, with remaining parts taken from reference TRBV5-1 and TRBJ1-1, reads KAGVTQTPRYLIKTRGQQVTLSCSPISGHRSVSWYQQTPGQGLQFLFEYFSETQRNKGNFPGRFSGRQFSNSRSEMNVSTLELGDSALYLCASSLVNEGGGEAFFGQGTRLTVV.

This clonotype was seen a handful of times. The rearrangement links TRBV7-8 to TRBJ2-5; D is possibly TRBD1 (6 bases). CDR3 length: 13 residues. Trimming removed 4 bases from V and 9 bases from J, with 15 bases in between. CDR1 and CDR2 from the germline V gene are SGHVS and FQNEAQ. CDR3 sequence: CASSSTGTTAQYF. The CDR3 nucleotides read TGTGCCAGCAGCTCAACAGGGACAACGGCCCAGTACTTC.

The chain joins TRBV12-3 or TRBV12-4 to TRBJ2-1; 9 bases match TRBD1. V was pared by 5 bases and J by 7 bases, with 15 bases of the junction left unmatched. This CDR3 has 17 amino acids. Here the CDR3 reads CASSIPYRGQIGNEQFF. In nucleotides, the CDR3 is TGTGCCAGCAGTATCCCCTACAGGGGGCAAATTGGGAATGAGCAGTTCTTC.

The V and J genes are TRBV3-1 and TRBJ2-7, with D uncertain. From germline, CDR1 is LGHDT and CDR2 YNNKEL (reference sequence). The CDR3 runs to 14 residues. The V end lost 3 bases, the J end lost 2 bases, and 11 bases lay between the germline ends. Here the CDR3 DNA reads TGTGCCAGCAGCCATAGAGCTGTTACCTACGAGCAGTACTTC. This sequence encodes CASSHRAVTYEQYF.

The chain uses TRBV24-1 and TRBJ2-1; TRBD2 might be the D (6 bases). The CDR3 is 13 amino acids. Trimming stripped 12 bases from V and 4 bases from J, with 15 bases between. Germline V CDR1 and CDR2: KGHDR, SFDVKD. The CDR3 coding sequence is TGTGCCGTGCGGCGGAGGGGTTACAATGAGCAGTTCTTC. Its translation is CAVRRRGYNEQFF.

The chain combines TRBV7-9 with TRBJ1-1; TRBD1 matches 7 bases. V was pared by 1 base and J by 4 bases, with 9 bases of the junction left unmatched. The germline V gene has CDR1 SEHNR and CDR2 FQNEAQ (reference sequence). This CDR3 spans 16 amino acids. CDR3 bases: TGTGCCAGCAGCTTAGGAACAGGGGCTACGAGCACTGAAGCTTTCTTT. Translating gives CASSLGTGATSTEAFF.

This clonotype is a singleton in its sample. The gene calls are TRBV7-9 and TRBJ2-7; D is perhaps TRBD1 (6 bases). The CDR3 has 15 residues. V dropped 5 bases and J dropped 2 bases, with 16 bases sitting between them. Per the germline V gene, CDR1 is SEHNR and CDR2 is FQNEAQ (reference sequence). The CDR3 coding sequence is TGTGCCAGCAGCGGGTGGACAGATGTTACCTACGAGCAGTACTTC. It encodes CASSGWTDVTYEQYF.

This clonotype was seen ten or more times. The chain uses TRBV19 and TRBJ1-1; 7 bases align to TRBD1. Germline CDR1 LNHDA, CDR2 SQIVND (reference sequence). The CDR3 has 14 residues. V gave up 4 bases and J gave up 5 bases; unmatched junction bases: 7. Here the CDR3 reads CASSTILGQTEAFF. The CDR3 DNA is TGTGCCAGTAGTACGATTCTGGGACAGACTGAAGCTTTCTTT.

This clonotype was found a few times. The rearrangement links TRBV5-1 to TRBJ2-3; the match to TRBD1 covers 8 bases. Per germline, CDR1 SGHRS and CDR2 YFSETQ. This CDR3 has 16 residues. J was trimmed by 4 bases and V by 1 base; bases with no gene match: 8. Written as DNA, the CDR3 is TGCGCCAGCAGCTTGACAGGGGGTACGGGCGCAGATACGCAGTATTTT. Its translation is CASSLTGGTGADTQYF.

The CDR3 nucleotides are TGCAGTGCTAGAGATGCCGGGCGGAGGAGGACCGGGGAGCTGTTTTTT. Translated: CSARDAGRRRTGELFF. The J gene is TRBJ2-2, the V gene TRBV20-1; D might be TRBD2 (5 bases). Germline CDR1 and CDR2: DFQATT and SNEGSKA (reference sequence). This CDR3 is 16 amino acids long. Trimming removed 0 bases from V and 5 bases from J, with 16 bases in between.

This clonotype was detected a few times. The rearrangement joins TRBV28 to TRBJ2-7, with D perhaps matching TRBD1 (5 bases). The CDR3 is made up of 11 amino acids. The germline gives CDR1 MDHEN, CDR2 SYDVKM. V lost 6 bases and J lost 3, with 6 bases in between. CDR3 amino acids: CASRDSYEQYF. CDR3 sequence (DNA): TGTGCCAGCAGAGACAGCTACGAGCAGTACTTC.

In this sample, this clonotype turned up many times. This chain connects TRBV6-4 to TRBJ2-2; either TRBD1 or TRBD2 may fit D (5 bases each). Germline values: CDR1 MRHNA, CDR2 SNTAGT. CDR3 length: 13 amino acids. V lost 3 bases and J lost 3, with 5 bases in between. The CDR3 here is CASSEGDTGELFF. The CDR3 nucleotides read TGTGCCAGCAGTGAGGGGGACACCGGGGAGCTGTTTTTT.

The genes are TRBV29-1 and TRBJ1-5; 8 bases map to TRBD1. The germline V gene encodes CDR1 SQVTM and CDR2 ANQGSEA. The CDR3 has 13 residues. The ends lost 5 bases at V and 6 bases at J; junction bases unmatched: 6. CDR3 nucleotides: TGCAGCGTTCAGGGGGCTGAGGGTCAGCCCCAGCATTTT. Amino acids: CSVQGAEGQPQHF.

This clonotype was detected many times. CDR3 protein: CASSSQETQYF. The CDR3 DNA reads TGCGCCAGCAGCTCCCAAGAGACCCAGTACTTC. J is TRBJ2-5 and V is TRBV5-1; D unclear. The CDR3 loop spans 11 amino acids. Germline values: CDR1 SGHRS, CDR2 YFSETQ. The V gene lost 3 bases and the J gene lost 1 base, with 1 base spanning the gap.

This clonotype was seen at least ten times. This sequence joins TRBV9 and TRBJ2-1; 10 bases match TRBD2. This CDR3 contains 17 residues. The V gene end was trimmed by 0 bases and the J gene end by 4 bases; junction bases not matched to a gene: 7. Germline CDR1 reads SGDLS; CDR2 reads YYNGEE. The CDR3 reads CASSVESGLAAYNEQFF. As DNA, the CDR3 is TGTGCCAGCAGCGTAGAATCCGGACTAGCGGCTTACAATGAGCAGTTCTTC.

The chain recombines TRBV18 with TRBJ2-3; the match to TRBD1 covers 9 bases. Looked up from germline, CDR1 is KGHSH and CDR2 is LQKENI. V was pared by 3 bases and J by 2 bases, with 6 bases of the junction left unmatched. The CDR3 consists of 16 residues. The CDR3 loop is CASSPAGTGNTDTQYF. The CDR3 region has the DNA TGTGCCAGCTCACCTGCCGGGACAGGGAACACAGATACGCAGTATTTT.